What follows describes a single T cell receptor beta chain. There is no known antigen for this receptor. One base away there is no much larger clone; base qualities are not given. The data derive from a study of T cell responses to AZD1222 COVID-19 vaccine (dated by TCRdb to the early 2020s). Some background on the complete study: Because spike-specific TCR depth and breadth did not differ between the two schedules, AZD1222 recipients who got a second dose at roughly 4 weeks were pooled with those who got a second dose at roughly 12 weeks. A total of 230 to 250 trial participants underwent TCR sequencing, of whom 200 to 220 had received two doses of AZD1222 and roughly 26 had received two doses of the MenACWY control vaccine. Trial participants were enrolled by age into 18-55, 56-69 and 70-plus year subgroups, with approximately 150, 28 and 58 TCR-sequenced participants respectively.

The paper as a whole reports these results and caveats: CD4 TCRs associated with the vaccine covered the entire spike protein, and the dominant responses were in regions 160-218 and 743-854. Participants were mostly white British, with more females than males. The authors suggested clonal diversity may have been underestimated. The 56-69-year group was small, and its depth increase did not reach significance, likely because of low power. Conclusions about previously exposed vaccinees are limited, since just five or six AZD1222 recipients were seropositive for SARS-CoV-2 at baseline. Because no samples from the day 14 peak response were available, repertoires could be characterized only after the peak T cell response. Reportedly, almost half of the unique spike-specific TCRs recognized epitopes lying outside the regions that are mutated in the B.1.351 and B.1.1.7 variants. Spike-specific TCR breadth and depth rose significantly after two AZD1222 doses compared with day 0 and with MenACWY recipients.

The sample's time point label, decoded: baseline before first vaccination. Vaccinee samples came from UK trials COV001 and COV002, including a single-blind randomized controlled phase 2/3 trial of AZD1222 (ChAdOx1 nCoV-19) in healthy adults. For TCRbeta chain sequencing, PBMC samples from trial participants were taken at day 0 and at day 28 after the second dose. From the cysteine through the phenylalanine, the CDR3 covers 12 amino acids. The DNA shown is the 36-base CDR3, in frame from base 1. According to the germline V gene (reference sequence), CDR1 reads SGHNT and CDR2 reads YYREEE. Trimming costs V 3 bases and J 3 bases, and their ends lie 6 bases apart. The CDR3 regions of human TCRbeta chains were analyzed by immunosequencing. Per the authors' processing: Repertoire TCRs were checked for matches against a reference library of SARS-CoV-2-specific TCRs that had been generated using the MIRA antigen-specificity platform. Breadth was defined as the fraction of unique TCRs that were SARS-CoV-2-associated, and depth was defined as the fraction of total T cells that were SARS-CoV-2-associated. Each spike-specific TCR was assigned to its reactive spike region and to a CD4 or CD8 class using the MIRA data. Log10-transformed breadth and depth values were compared by one-way ANOVA with Sidak's multiple comparisons tests. In TCRdb, the immuneACCESS table is reduced to in-frame sequences with V and J assigned. These tables do not hold every clone; where another copy was compared, an unresolved V gene accounts for under half, and the others remain unexplained. The DNA gave D and trimming, while V, J and clone size come from that table. This sample is represented by 180,000 or so clones; about 92% of them were singletons. The ten largest clones represent about 3.9% of the sample.

This specimen was peripheral blood, taken on day 0 of AZD1222 vaccination. This sequence was found in an adult in good health. Recombination linked TRBV5-4 to TRBJ1-2, with the D gene not clear enough to name. The CDR3 amino acid sequence is: CASSWIYYGYTF. The bases read TGTGCCAGCAGCTGGATTTACTATGGCTACACCTTC.